Sequencing of this T cell receptor beta chain was carried out in a study of T cells after yellow fever vaccination. TCR cDNA, made by 5'RACE template switching, carried an added universal primer site and UMIs. TCRdb ran MiXCR on the 5' RACE reads and lists one entry per CDR3 protein. The table includes some 200,000 distinct CDR3 sequences, about 11% detected once. The CDR3 sequence is 13 residues long. Germline CDR1 DFQATT, CDR2 SNEGSKA (reference sequence). The germline V and J ends were trimmed by 1 base and 6 bases, with 13 bases remaining between them. To note about this clonotype: Its target is unknown.

Whole-study findings and limits: A limited proportion of clonotypes was detected within both the CD4 and CD8 compartments. Subsequent booster samples again held most clones from primary vaccination (96% CD4, roughly 88% CD8).

The gene calls are TRBV20-1 and TRBJ2-7, with D tentatively TRBD1 or TRBD2 (5 bases each). The sample was CD8+ T cells sorted from PBMCs, taken 15 days after the yellow fever booster vaccination. The TCR originated in a man aged 18 to 29 who received the YFV17D yellow fever vaccine. This chain's CDR3 is CSARAGTGLEQYV. The CDR3 DNA sequence: TGCAGTGCTAGAGCGGGGACGGGGCTCGAGCAGTACGTC.